This T cell receptor beta chain was recovered during a study of T cells in localized non-small cell lung cancer. Germline V gives CDR1 GTSNPN, CDR2 SVGIG (reference sequence). V was clipped by 1 base and J by 0 bases; unmatched bases: 3. This CDR3 is 14 amino acids long. Assay used: immunoSEQ multiplex PCR; TCRdb lists only in-frame clones, some missing. The repertoire holds about 36,000 clones, with approximately 88% as singletons. The clonotype originates from a woman aged 40-75 years with stage I lung adenocarcinoma. V usage is TRBV30 and J usage is TRBJ2-7, with TRBD1 identical over 7 bases. Sequencing used peripheral blood, obtained before any cancer treatment. The CDR3 sequence: CAWSEDRSSYEQYF. Written as DNA, the CDR3 is TGTGCCTGGAGTGAGGACAGGAGCTCCTACGAGCAGTACTTC.